These 27 T cell receptor beta chains share one sample of origin, sequenced in a study of cytomegalovirus exposure and HLA in healthy donors. Sequencing was performed with immunoSEQ multiplex PCR; in TCRdb, only in-frame clones are kept and a portion is missing. Of roughly 80,000 clones listed, about nine tenths are singletons. The specimen sequenced was PBMCs. The receptors here all came from a young man in good health and CMV-seronegative.

The sample holds one count of this clone. The genes are TRBV23-1 and TRBJ2-7; D ambiguous. TRBV23-1 is sorted into the ORF group, with uncertain function. The CDR3 consists of 13 residues. Trimming left V 4 bases short and J 4 bases short, with 11 bases between. Written as DNA, the CDR3 is TGCGCCAGCAGTCCGTCCGTCCCTTACGAGCAGTACTTC. Protein product: CASSPSVPYEQYF.

The chain couples TRBV9 to TRBJ2-3; D is possibly TRBD2 (6 bases). CDR3 length: 12 residues. Per the germline V gene, CDR1 is SGDLS and CDR2 is YYNGEE. V lost 0 bases to trimming and J lost 8 bases, with 7 bases between them. This CDR3 reads CASSVVEGTQYF. For the CDR3, the DNA is TGTGCCAGCAGCGTAGTGGAGGGTACGCAGTATTTT. The entire variable domain, with the rest obtained from reference TRBV9 and TRBJ2-3, is as follows: DSGVTQTPKHLITATGQRVTLRCSPRSGDLSVYWYQQSLDQGLQFLIQYYNGEERAKGNILERFSAQQFPDLHSELNLSSLELGDSALYFCASSVVEGTQYFGPGTRLTVL.

This clone occurred a few times. The rearrangement uses TRBV6-1 and TRBJ2-3; TRBD2 agrees at 9 bases. The V and J ends lost 5 bases and 0 bases, in that order; junction bases with no gene match: 3. In germline, CDR1 is MNHNS, CDR2 SASEGT. This CDR3 has 15 amino acids. The DNA for the CDR3 is TGTGCCAGCAGTCGCGGGGGGGGGAGCACAGATACGCAGTATTTT. Its translation is CASSRGGGSTDTQYF.

This clone was seen more than once but under ten times. This rearrangement joins TRBV19 to TRBJ1-6; unclear D gene. Germline V gene data show CDR1 as LNHDA and CDR2 as SQIVND (reference sequence). Trimming took 1 base from V and 7 from J, leaving 11 bases between them. This CDR3 region has 15 residues. CDR3 sequence reads: CASSIVQSQNSPLHF. The CDR3 DNA reads TGTGCCAGTAGTATAGTGCAGTCACAAAATTCACCCCTCCACTTT.

The chain joins TRBV10-1 to TRBJ2-7; 8 bases map to TRBD1. V shed 3 bases, J shed 6 bases, and the junction held 10 bases outside the gene matches. This CDR3 comprises 15 residues. From germline, CDR1 is WNHNN and CDR2 SYGVQD (reference sequence). CDR3 amino acids: CASSDLGAGGVEQYF. Here the CDR3 DNA reads TGCGCCAGCAGTGATTTGGGGGCAGGGGGCGTCGAGCAGTACTTC.

The chain uses TRBV7-6 and TRBJ1-4, with 9 bases matching TRBD1. The germline gives CDR1 SGHVS, CDR2 FNYEAQ. This CDR3 region has 14 residues. After removal of 5 bases from V and 7 bases from J, the junction contained 5 bases not matched to a gene. The CDR3 loop reads CASSPGQGREKLFF. The CDR3 DNA is TGTGCCAGCAGCCCCGGACAGGGGCGTGAAAAACTGTTTTTT.

This clone was seen a handful of times. The V call is TRBV4-1, the J call TRBJ2-1; TRBD2 matches at 14 bases. Germline CDR1 and CDR2: MGHRA and YSYEKL. The length of the CDR3 is 15 residues. The junction had 3 bases not matched to a gene; V was cut back by 4 bases and J by 7 bases. The CDR3 sequence: CASSPGLAGANEQFF. CDR3 nucleotide sequence: TGCGCCAGCAGCCCGGGACTAGCGGGAGCAAATGAGCAGTTCTTC.

The chain joins TRBV6-6 to TRBJ2-7, with 9 bases identical to TRBD1. From germline, CDR1 is MNHNY and CDR2 SVGAGI (reference sequence). The CDR3 is 14 residues long. V shed 2 bases, J shed 5 bases, and the junction held 4 bases outside the gene matches. The CDR3 region is CASSYGTGYDEQYF. CDR3 sequence (DNA): TGTGCCAGCAGTTACGGGACAGGGTACGACGAGCAGTACTTC.

The chain uses TRBV5-6 and TRBJ1-1, with TRBD1 matching over 7 bases. Germline loops: CDR1 SGHDT, CDR2 YYEEEE. The ends lost 4 bases at V and 4 bases at J; junction bases unmatched: 7. This CDR3 comprises 14 residues. The CDR3 spells CASSIGYRGTEAFF. The CDR3 DNA follows: TGTGCCAGCAGCATAGGATACAGGGGCACTGAAGCTTTCTTT. The complete variable domain, with remaining parts taken from reference TRBV5-6 and TRBJ1-1, reads DAGVTQSPTHLIKTRGQQVTLRCSPKSGHDTVSWYQQALGQGPQFIFQYYEEEERQRGNFPDRFSGHQFPNYSSELNVNALLLGDSALYLCASSIGYRGTEAFFGQGTRLTVV.

The genes are TRBV5-5 and TRBJ1-1; tentative D call: TRBD1 (5 bases). This CDR3 has 14 amino acids. Germline V lookup: CDR1 SGHKS, CDR2 YYEKEE (reference sequence). V was trimmed by 4 bases and J by 3 bases, leaving 13 bases between them. This CDR3 is CASSGTGGYTEAFF. In DNA, the CDR3 is TGTGCCAGCAGCGGTACCGGGGGGTACACTGAAGCTTTCTTT.

The chain has TRBV5-6 and TRBJ2-1; D may be TRBD1 (6 bases). The CDR3 length is 15 residues. V dropped 5 bases and J dropped 5 bases, with 17 bases sitting between them. Germline V CDR1 and CDR2: SGHDT, YYEEEE. The CDR3 DNA is TGTGCCAGCAGTTCGCAGGGGAACTTGAACAATGAGCAGTTCTTC. This encodes CASSSQGNLNNEQFF. Complete variable domain (other parts from reference TRBV5-6 and TRBJ2-1): DAGVTQSPTHLIKTRGQQVTLRCSPKSGHDTVSWYQQALGQGPQFIFQYYEEEERQRGNFPDRFSGHQFPNYSSELNVNALLLGDSALYLCASSSQGNLNNEQFFGPGTRLTVL.

This rearrangement joins TRBV9 to TRBJ1-4; D ambiguous. V was cut by 0 bases and J by 8 bases, with 14 bases left in between. This CDR3 spans 15 amino acids. Germline V lookup: CDR1 SGDLS, CDR2 YYNGEE. DNA for the CDR3: TGTGCCAGCAGCGTAGGGCAGATCACGTCGGAAAAACTGTTTTTT. Its translation is CASSVGQITSEKLFF.

The gene calls are TRBV10-2 and TRBJ2-2; 12 nucleotides agree with TRBD2. In germline, CDR1 is WSHSY, CDR2 SAAADI. V lost 6 bases, J lost 3 bases, and 11 bases stayed unmatched. This CDR3 contains 18 residues. CDR3 in amino acids: CASRPTSGSVVDTGELFF. The CDR3 DNA reads as TGCGCCAGCAGGCCGACTAGCGGGAGCGTGGTGGACACCGGGGAGCTGTTTTTT.

This clone was recorded once. The chain carries TRBV6-6 and TRBJ2-7, with D possibly matching TRBD2 (6 bases). Germline V gives CDR1 MNHNY, CDR2 SVGAGI (reference sequence). CDR3 size: 15 residues. V dropped 5 bases and J dropped 3 bases, with 17 bases sitting between them. CDR3 residues: CASSTPPSGVYEQYF. For the CDR3, the DNA is TGTGCCAGCAGTACCCCCCCGTCGGGGGTCTACGAGCAGTACTTC.

The chain links TRBV11-2 to TRBJ2-7; no clear D. This CDR3 has 14 amino acids. Germline-derived CDR1 and CDR2 are SGHAT and FQNNGV. The germline V and J ends were trimmed by 0 bases and 5 bases, with 11 bases remaining between them. DNA for the CDR3: TGTGCCAGCAGCTTAGATCTGGAGTTACACGAGCAGTACTTC. Its translation: CASSLDLELHEQYF.

This clone was seen a handful of times. J is TRBJ1-6 and V is TRBV2, with D tentatively TRBD1 (5 bases). From germline, CDR1 is SNHLY and CDR2 FYNNEI. The CDR3 has 14 residues. The ends were cut back, 6 bases at V and 9 bases at J, with 15 bases in the middle. The CDR3: CASSGYQGGSPLHF. The CDR3 DNA reads as TGTGCCAGCAGCGGCTACCAGGGAGGTTCACCCCTCCACTTT.

The rearrangement joins TRBV11-2 to TRBJ1-5; D is perhaps TRBD1 (5 bases). This CDR3 region has 16 residues. V lost 5 bases and J lost 0, with 14 bases in between. Germline V CDR1 and CDR2: SGHAT, FQNNGV. As DNA, the CDR3 is TGTGCCAGCAGCGAACACGGACAACTTAGCAATCAGCCCCAGCATTTT. Amino acid sequence: CASSEHGQLSNQPQHF.

The chain links TRBV6-5 to TRBJ1-6, with 9 positions matching TRBD1. The germline V gene encodes CDR1 MNHEY and CDR2 SVGAGI. The CDR3 spans 15 residues. J gave up 6 bases and V 2 bases, and 2 bases lay outside the gene matches. CDR3 nucleotide sequence: TGTGCCAGCAGTTACACAGGGGGCTCTAATTCACCCCTCCACTTT. Translated, it gives CASSYTGGSNSPLHF.

V and J are TRBV2 and TRBJ2-1; 8 bases match TRBD2. Germline V CDR1 and CDR2: SNHLY, FYNNEI. V was clipped by 5 bases and J by 9 bases; unmatched bases: 9. CDR3 length: 14 amino acids. The CDR3 protein is CASSLSGISGEQFF. The CDR3 coding sequence is TGTGCCAGCAGTCTTAGCGGGATTTCTGGTGAGCAGTTCTTC.

The rearrangement joins TRBV11-2 to TRBJ2-7, with TRBD1 matching 7 bases. The CDR3 is made up of 13 amino acids. CDR1 SGHAT and CDR2 FQNNGV come from the germline V gene. The junction had 10 bases not matched to a gene; V was cut back by 4 bases and J by 10 bases. The CDR3 bases are TGTGCCAGCAGCTCCCAAGAGGGGACAGAACAGTACTTC. Protein sequence: CASSSQEGTEQYF.

This clone has only one observation. The chain is built from TRBV6-5 and TRBJ2-1; 7 nucleotides line up with TRBD2. The CDR3 consists of 15 residues. Per germline, CDR1 MNHEY and CDR2 SVGAGI. V was clipped by 7 bases and J by 4 bases; unmatched bases: 10. The CDR3 region has the DNA TGTGCCAGCAAGGGTGGGGGAGGGTTGTACAATGAGCAGTTCTTC. Its translation: CASKGGGGLYNEQFF.

The chain couples TRBV6-1 to TRBJ2-2; 9 nucleotides match TRBD1. This CDR3 is 14 amino acids long. The germline V gene encodes CDR1 MNHNS and CDR2 SASEGT. With V trimmed by 3 bases and J by 7 bases, 3 bases remained unmatched. CDR3 amino acids: CASSENRGRGELFF. CDR3 DNA: TGTGCCAGCAGTGAGAACAGGGGGCGCGGGGAGCTGTTTTTT.

In DNA form, the CDR3 reads TGTGCCAGCAGTTTAACCAATAGAGAACAGCCCCAGCATTTT. It specifies CASSLTNREQPQHF. The V call is TRBV28, the J call TRBJ1-5; D gene unclear. Deletions cut 2 bases from V and 7 bases from J, with 12 bases between. The germline CDR1 and CDR2 sequences are MDHEN and SYDVKM. This CDR3 comprises 14 residues.

The CDR3 region has the DNA TGTGCCAGCAGTTATACTAGCATCGGATACAATGAGCAGTTCTTC. This translates into CASSYTSIGYNEQFF. The chain carries TRBV27 and TRBJ2-1; D may be TRBD2 (6 bases). CDR1 and CDR2 (germline): MNHEY, SMNVEV (reference sequence). The CDR3 spans 15 residues. Trimming shortened V by 4 bases and J by 4 bases, and 14 bases separated the two germline ends.

The CDR3 nucleotides read TGTGCCAGCAGTGCTGAGGGGGCCACTAATGAAAAACTGTTTTTT. Amino acids: CASSAEGATNEKLFF. The V gene is TRBV27, the J gene TRBJ1-4; 7 bases align to TRBD1. Per the germline V gene, CDR1 is MNHEY and CDR2 is SMNVEV (reference sequence). V lost 5 bases to trimming and J lost 2 bases; unmatched junction nucleotides: 5. The CDR3 consists of 15 residues.

The chain employs TRBV19 and TRBJ2-7; D might be TRBD1 (5 bases). With 3 bases removed from V and 0 bases from J, the gap between germline ends came to 12 bases. The CDR3 covers 15 residues. CDR1 is LNHDA and CDR2 is SQIVND in the germline V gene (reference sequence). The CDR3 protein is CASSISRASSYEQYF. The DNA of the CDR3 is TGTGCCAGTAGTATTTCCAGGGCCAGCTCCTACGAGCAGTACTTC.

The chain links TRBV28 to TRBJ1-1; D is unresolved. V was trimmed by 1 base and J by 4 bases, leaving 10 bases between them. Germline V gives CDR1 MDHEN, CDR2 SYDVKM. This CDR3 comprises 14 residues. CDR3 region: CASSLFGRSTEAFF. Here the CDR3 DNA reads TGTGCCAGCAGTTTATTTGGCAGAAGCACTGAAGCTTTCTTT.